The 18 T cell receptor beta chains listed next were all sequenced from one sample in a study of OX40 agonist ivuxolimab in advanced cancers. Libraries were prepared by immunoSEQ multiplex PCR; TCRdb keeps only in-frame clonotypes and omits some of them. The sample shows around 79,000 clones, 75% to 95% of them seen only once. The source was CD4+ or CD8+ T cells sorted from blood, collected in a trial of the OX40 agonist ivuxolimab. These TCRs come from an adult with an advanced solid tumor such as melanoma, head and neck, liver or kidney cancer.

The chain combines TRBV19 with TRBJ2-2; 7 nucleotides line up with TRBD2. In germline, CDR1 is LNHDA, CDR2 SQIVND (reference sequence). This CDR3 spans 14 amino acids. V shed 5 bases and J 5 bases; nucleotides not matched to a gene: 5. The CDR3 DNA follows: TGTGCCAGTAGTGTCCGGGAGGTAACCGGGGAGCTGTTTTTT. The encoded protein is CASSVREVTGELFF.

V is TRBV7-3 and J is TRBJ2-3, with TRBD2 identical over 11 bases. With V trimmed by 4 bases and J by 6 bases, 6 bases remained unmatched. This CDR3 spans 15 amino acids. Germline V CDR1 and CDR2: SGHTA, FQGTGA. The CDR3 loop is CASSSTSGMRDTQYF. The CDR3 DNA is TGTGCCAGCAGCTCGACTAGCGGGATGAGGGATACGCAGTATTTT.

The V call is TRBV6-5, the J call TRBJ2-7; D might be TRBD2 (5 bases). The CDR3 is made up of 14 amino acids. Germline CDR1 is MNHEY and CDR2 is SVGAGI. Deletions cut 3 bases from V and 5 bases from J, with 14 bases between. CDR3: CASSYTTGRHEQYF. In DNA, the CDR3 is TGTGCCAGCAGTTATACGACGGGAAGGCACGAGCAGTACTTC.

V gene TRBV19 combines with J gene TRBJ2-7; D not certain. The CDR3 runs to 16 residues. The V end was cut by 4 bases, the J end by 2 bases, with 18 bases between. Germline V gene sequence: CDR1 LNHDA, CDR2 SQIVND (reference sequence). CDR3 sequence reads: CASSSRGIRSAYEQYF. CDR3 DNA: TGTGCCAGTAGTAGTCGCGGCATCAGAAGCGCCTACGAGCAGTACTTC. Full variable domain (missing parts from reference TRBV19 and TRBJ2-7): DGGITQSPKYLFRKEGQNVTLSCEQNLNHDAMYWYRQDPGQGLRLIYYSQIVNDFQKGDIAEGYSVSREKKESFPLTVTSAQKNPTAFYLCASSSRGIRSAYEQYFGPGTRLTVT.

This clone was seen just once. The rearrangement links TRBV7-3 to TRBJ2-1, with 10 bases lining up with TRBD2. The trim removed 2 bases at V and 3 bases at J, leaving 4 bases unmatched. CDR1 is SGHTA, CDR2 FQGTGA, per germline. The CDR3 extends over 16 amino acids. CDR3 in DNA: TGTGCCAGCAGCTTATCTCTAGCGGGAGTCTACAATGAGCAGTTCTTC. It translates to CASSLSLAGVYNEQFF. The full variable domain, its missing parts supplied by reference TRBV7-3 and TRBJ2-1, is GAGVSQTPSNKVTEKGKYVELRCDPISGHTALYWYRQSLGQGPEFLIYFQGTGAADDSGLPNDRFFAVRPEGSVSTLKIQRTERGDSAVYLCASSLSLAGVYNEQFFGPGTRLTVL.

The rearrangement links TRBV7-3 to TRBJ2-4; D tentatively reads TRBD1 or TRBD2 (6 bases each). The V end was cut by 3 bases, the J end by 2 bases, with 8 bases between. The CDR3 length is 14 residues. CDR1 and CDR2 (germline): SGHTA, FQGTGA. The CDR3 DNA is TGTGCCAGCAGCTTGGGGGGCCCCAAAAACATTCAGTACTTC. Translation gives CASSLGGPKNIQYF.

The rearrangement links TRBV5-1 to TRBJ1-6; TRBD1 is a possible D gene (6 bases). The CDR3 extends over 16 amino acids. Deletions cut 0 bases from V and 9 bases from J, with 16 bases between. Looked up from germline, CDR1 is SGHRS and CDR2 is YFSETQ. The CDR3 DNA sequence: TGCGCCAGCAGCTTGGCGGGGGCGACCTATGGTTCACCCCTCCACTTT. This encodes CASSLAGATYGSPLHF.

The CDR3 DNA follows: TGTGCCAGCAGCCAAGGCGCTTTCGGGTACACTAGCGGGAGTATGGCCTACAATGAGCAGTTCTTC. Its translation: CASSQGAFGYTSGSMAYNEQFF. The J gene is TRBJ2-1, the V gene TRBV14; 11 bases map to TRBD2. CDR1 is SGHDN, CDR2 FVKESK, per germline. V shed 1 base, J shed 2 bases, and the junction held 19 bases outside the gene matches. There are 22 residues in the CDR3.

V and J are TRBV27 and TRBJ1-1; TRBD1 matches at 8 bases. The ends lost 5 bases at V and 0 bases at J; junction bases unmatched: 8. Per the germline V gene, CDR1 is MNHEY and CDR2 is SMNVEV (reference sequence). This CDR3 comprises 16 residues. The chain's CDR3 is CASSAGQGSLNTEAFF. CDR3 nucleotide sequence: TGTGCCAGCAGTGCCGGACAGGGTAGTCTGAACACTGAAGCTTTCTTT.

The CDR3 sequence: CASNPRRVSSYNEQFF. CDR3 DNA: TGTGCCAGCAACCCCCGGCGGGTCAGCTCCTACAATGAGCAGTTCTTC. This rearrangement joins TRBV28 to TRBJ2-1; a possible D gene is TRBD2 (5 bases). Trimming stripped 7 bases from V and 0 bases from J, with 16 bases between. Germline loops: CDR1 MDHEN, CDR2 SYDVKM. The CDR3 runs 16 residues. Drawing the rest from reference TRBV28 and TRBJ2-1, the complete variable domain is DVKVTQSSRYLVKRTGEKVFLECVQDMDHENMFWYRQDPGLGLRLIYFSYDVKMKEKGDIPEGYSVSREKKERFSLILESASTNQTSMYLCASNPRRVSSYNEQFFGPGTRLTVL.

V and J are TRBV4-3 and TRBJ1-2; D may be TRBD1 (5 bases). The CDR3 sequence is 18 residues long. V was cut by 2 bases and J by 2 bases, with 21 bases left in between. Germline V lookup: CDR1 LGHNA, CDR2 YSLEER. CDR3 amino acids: CASSQLTSKRGDNYGYTF. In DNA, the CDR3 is TGCGCCAGCAGCCAACTAACATCTAAGCGGGGGGACAACTATGGCTACACCTTC.

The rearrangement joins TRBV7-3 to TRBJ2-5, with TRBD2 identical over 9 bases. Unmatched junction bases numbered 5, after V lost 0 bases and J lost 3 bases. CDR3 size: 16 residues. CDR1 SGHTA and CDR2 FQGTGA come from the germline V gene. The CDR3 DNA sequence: TGTGCCAGCAGCTTAACGTCCCTAGCGGGAAAAGAGACCCAGTACTTC. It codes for CASSLTSLAGKETQYF.

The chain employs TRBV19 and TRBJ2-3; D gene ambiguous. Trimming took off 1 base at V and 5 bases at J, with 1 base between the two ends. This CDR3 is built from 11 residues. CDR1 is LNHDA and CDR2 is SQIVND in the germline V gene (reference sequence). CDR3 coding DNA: TGTGCCAGTAGTATAGGAGATACGCAGTATTTT. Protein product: CASSIGDTQYF.

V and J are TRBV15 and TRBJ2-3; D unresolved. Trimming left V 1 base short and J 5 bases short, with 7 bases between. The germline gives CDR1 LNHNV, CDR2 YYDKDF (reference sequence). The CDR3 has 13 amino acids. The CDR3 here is CATSRGLRDTQYF. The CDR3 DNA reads TGTGCCACCAGCAGAGGGTTGAGAGATACGCAGTATTTT.

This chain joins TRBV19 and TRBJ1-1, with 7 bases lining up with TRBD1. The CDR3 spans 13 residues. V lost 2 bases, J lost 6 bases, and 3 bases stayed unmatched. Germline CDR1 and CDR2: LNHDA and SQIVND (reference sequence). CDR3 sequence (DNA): TGTGCCAGTAGTATACAGGGGGTGGCTGAAGCTTTCTTT. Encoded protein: CASSIQGVAEAFF. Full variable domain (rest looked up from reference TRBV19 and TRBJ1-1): DGGITQSPKYLFRKEGQNVTLSCEQNLNHDAMYWYRQDPGQGLRLIYYSQIVNDFQKGDIAEGYSVSREKKESFPLTVTSAQKNPTAFYLCASSIQGVAEAFFGQGTRLTVV.

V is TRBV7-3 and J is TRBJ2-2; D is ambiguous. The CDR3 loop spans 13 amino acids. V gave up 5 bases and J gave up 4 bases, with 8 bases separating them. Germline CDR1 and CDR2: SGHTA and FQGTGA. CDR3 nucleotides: TGTGCCAGCAGCAACAGAATCACCGGGGAGCTGTTTTTT. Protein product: CASSNRITGELFF.

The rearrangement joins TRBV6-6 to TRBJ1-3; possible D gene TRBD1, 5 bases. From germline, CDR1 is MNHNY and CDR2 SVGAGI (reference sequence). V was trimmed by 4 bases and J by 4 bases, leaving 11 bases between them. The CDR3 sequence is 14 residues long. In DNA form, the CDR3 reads TGTGCCAGCAGTTTCGCAGGGCGCGGAAACACCATATATTTT. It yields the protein CASSFAGRGNTIYF.

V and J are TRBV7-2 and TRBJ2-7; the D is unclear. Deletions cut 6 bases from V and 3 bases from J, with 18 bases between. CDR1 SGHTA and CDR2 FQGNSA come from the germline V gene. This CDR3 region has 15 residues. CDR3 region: CASSPPAPKFYEQYF. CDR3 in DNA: TGTGCCAGCAGTCCCCCGGCACCTAAATTCTACGAGCAGTACTTC.